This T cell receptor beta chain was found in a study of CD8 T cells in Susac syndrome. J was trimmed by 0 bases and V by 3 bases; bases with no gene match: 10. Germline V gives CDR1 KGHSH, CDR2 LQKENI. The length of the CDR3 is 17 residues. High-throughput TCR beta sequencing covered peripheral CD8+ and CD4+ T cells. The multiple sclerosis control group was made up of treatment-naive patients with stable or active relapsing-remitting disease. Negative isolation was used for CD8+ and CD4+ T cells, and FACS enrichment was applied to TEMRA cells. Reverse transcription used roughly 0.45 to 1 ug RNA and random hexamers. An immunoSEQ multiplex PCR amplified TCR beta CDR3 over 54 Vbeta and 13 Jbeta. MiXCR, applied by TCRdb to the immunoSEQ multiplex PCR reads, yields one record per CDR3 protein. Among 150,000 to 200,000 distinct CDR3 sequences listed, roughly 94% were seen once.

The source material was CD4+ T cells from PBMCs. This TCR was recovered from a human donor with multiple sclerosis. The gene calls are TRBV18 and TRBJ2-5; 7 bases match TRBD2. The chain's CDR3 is CASSPVSGARYQETQYF. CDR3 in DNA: TGTGCCAGCTCACCGGTCAGCGGGGCTCGGTACCAAGAGACCCAGTACTTC.